This T cell receptor (beta chain) was found in a study of blood T cell repertoires in COVID-19 (dated by TCRdb to the early 2020s). About the study as a whole: The collaborator samples originated in the United States, Italy and Spain and spanned the acute and convalescent phases of COVID-19. The material from the prospective study consisted of cDNA or gDNA derived from T cells, B-cell-depleted T cells, or PBMCs. Subjects who had been exposed to COVID-19, were actively infected with it, or had recovered from it provided the deeply sampled blood TCRbeta repertoires that made up the dataset. HLA class I and class II types, where available, came from metadata supplied by the sample provider rather than from assay-based typing. The sample metadata nearly always contained a de-identified subject ID, COVID-19 status, age in years and sex. Samples were obtained from the ongoing ImmuneRACE study (first 160 participants) and from 1,254 subjects provided by 6 global collaborators. The repertoires were released in a freely available public database intended as a resource for research on the immune response to SARS-CoV-2. Broad study findings and their caveats: The quantity of clinical and demographic metadata differed by source and by participant and was supplied without curation.

The V end loses 5 bases and the J end loses 2 bases, and a stretch of 16 bases separates them. The CDR3 covers 15 residues, taking in both the cysteine and the phenylalanine. The entry retains the CDR3 DNA only, 45 bases that are in frame from base 1. For CDR1 and CDR2, the germline V gene lists SGHRS and YFSETQ. The collaborating institutions used their own protocols to collect whole blood in K2EDTA tubes. Collaborator samples were shipped for TCRbeta analysis as frozen whole blood, isolated PBMCs, or DNA extracted from either sample type. Points on this clone: Its antigen is not yet known. Per-base qualities were not stored, and no clone one base away is much larger.

TCRbeta CDR3 regions were amplified from genomic DNA using the immunoSEQ Assay, a bias-controlled multiplex PCR. The study's own analysis went as follows. The number of nucleated cells in each sample was estimated from the amplification of reference gene primers within the assay. To quantify the absolute abundance of each unique TCRbeta CDR3 rearrangement, sequence reads were collapsed and filtered. For each sample, productive Simpson clonality was calculated as the square root of Simpson's diversity index across productive rearrangements. As stored in TCRdb, this immuneACCESS dataset retains in-frame rearrangements with V and J assigned. A fraction of the clones does not appear; measured against another copy, unresolved V genes explain less than half of the discrepancy, and the remainder lacks a known reason. That table gives V, J and clone size, and the DNA gave D and trimming. This sample lists approximately 250,000 clones; 86% were detected once. The top ten clones comprise under 2% of the sample.

This clonotype originated in a man in his thirties or forties with active or convalescent COVID-19. Input material: peripheral blood. The rearrangement combines TRBV5-1 with TRBJ2-5, and possibly TRBD2, on 5 matching bases. The CDR3 region: CASSPRPGTQETQYF. The DNA is as follows: TGCGCCAGCAGTCCCCGACCGGGAACACAAGAGACCCAGTACTTC.